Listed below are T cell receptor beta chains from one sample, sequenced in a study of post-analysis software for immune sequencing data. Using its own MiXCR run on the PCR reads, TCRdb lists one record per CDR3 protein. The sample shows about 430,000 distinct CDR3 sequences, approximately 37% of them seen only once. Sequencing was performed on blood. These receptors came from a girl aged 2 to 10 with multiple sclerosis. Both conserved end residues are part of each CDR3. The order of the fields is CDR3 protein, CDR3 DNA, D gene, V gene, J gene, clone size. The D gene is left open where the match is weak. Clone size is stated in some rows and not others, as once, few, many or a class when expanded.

CDR3 protein: CASSQETANYEQYF
CDR3 DNA: TGTGCCAGCAGCCAAGAGACAGCGAACTACGAGCAGTACTTC
D gene: NA
V gene: TRBV3-1
J gene: TRBJ2-7
clone size: NA

CDR3 protein: CASSYSTNIAPGTGGSPLHF
CDR3 DNA: TGTGCCAGCAGTTACTCGACAAATATAGCCCCCGGGACCGGTGGATCACCCCTCCACTTT
D gene: NA
V gene: TRBV6-5
J gene: TRBJ1-6
clone size: NA

CDR3 protein: CASSLPSRERETQYF
CDR3 DNA: TGTGCCAGCAGCTTACCTTCACGCGAGCGGGAGACCCAGTACTTC
D gene: NA
V gene: TRBV7-9
J gene: TRBJ2-5
clone size: once

CDR3 protein: CASRVRRVSYEQYF
CDR3 DNA: TGTGCCAGCAGGGTAAGGAGGGTCAGCTACGAGCAGTACTTC
D gene: NA
V gene: TRBV7-2
J gene: TRBJ2-7
clone size: few

CDR3 protein: CASSQTTGVDTIYF
CDR3 DNA: TGCGCCAGCAGCCAGACGACAGGGGTTGACACCATATATTTT
D gene: TRBD1
V gene: TRBV4-3
J gene: TRBJ1-3
clone size: NA

CDR3 protein: CASSQARIRGVISYEQYF
CDR3 DNA: TGCGCCAGCAGCCAAGCGAGAATCAGGGGTGTTATCTCCTACGAGCAGTACTTC
D gene: NA
V gene: TRBV4-3
J gene: TRBJ2-7
clone size: few

CDR3 protein: CSVDTGDEQFF
CDR3 DNA: TGCAGCGTGGACACAGGGGATGAGCAGTTCTTC
D gene: TRBD1
V gene: TRBV29-1
J gene: TRBJ2-1
clone size: few

CDR3 protein: CASSPRGGRGYGYTF
CDR3 DNA: TGTGCCAGCAGCCCACGCGGGGGGAGGGGTTATGGCTACACCTTC
D gene: NA
V gene: TRBV5-4
J gene: TRBJ1-2
clone size: NA

CDR3 protein: CASSFSWDRDSPLHF
CDR3 DNA: TGTGCCAGCAGTTTCTCCTGGGACAGGGATTCACCCCTCCACTTT
D gene: TRBD1
V gene: TRBV6-5
J gene: TRBJ1-6
clone size: many

CDR3 protein: CATSRGDSGTLNTEAFF
CDR3 DNA: TGTGCCACCAGCAGGGGAGACTCCGGGACACTGAACACTGAAGCTTTCTTT
D gene: NA
V gene: TRBV15
J gene: TRBJ1-1
clone size: few

CDR3 protein: CASSSPGQQLYQETQYF
CDR3 DNA: TGTGCCAGCAGCTCCCCCGGACAGCAGCTCTACCAAGAGACCCAGTACTTC
D gene: NA
V gene: TRBV7-2
J gene: TRBJ2-5
clone size: NA

CDR3 protein: CSVEPRGGSTEAFF
CDR3 DNA: TGCAGCGTTGAACCCAGGGGGGGGAGCACTGAAGCTTTCTTT
D gene: TRBD1
V gene: TRBV29-1
J gene: TRBJ1-1
clone size: few

CDR3 protein: CASSYSIFEKRRGNQPQHF
CDR3 DNA: TGTGCCAGCAGTTACTCGATATTTGAGAAGCGTCGGGGCAATCAGCCCCAGCATTTT
D gene: NA
V gene: TRBV6-2/TRBV6-3
J gene: TRBJ1-5
clone size: NA

CDR3 protein: CASSLVGAGGEQYF
CDR3 DNA: TGTGCCAGCAGTTTAGTGGGGGCCGGCGGCGAGCAGTACTTC
D gene: NA
V gene: TRBV12-3/TRBV12-4
J gene: TRBJ2-7
clone size: NA

CDR3 protein: CASSESGQRHSGNTIYF
CDR3 DNA: TGTGCCAGCAGTGAATCGGGACAGCGCCACTCTGGAAACACCATATATTTT
D gene: TRBD1
V gene: TRBV2
J gene: TRBJ1-3
clone size: NA

CDR3 protein: CASSEVEQKRETQYF
CDR3 DNA: TGTGCCAGCAGTGAAGTCGAGCAAAAGCGGGAGACCCAGTACTTC
D gene: NA
V gene: TRBV25-1
J gene: TRBJ2-5
clone size: NA

CDR3 protein: CSALGLAVTDTQYF
CDR3 DNA: TGCAGTGCTTTGGGACTAGCGGTCACAGATACGCAGTATTTT
D gene: TRBD2
V gene: TRBV20-1
J gene: TRBJ2-3
clone size: NA

CDR3 protein: CSARDLDRTPRTEAFF
CDR3 DNA: TGCAGTGCTAGAGACCTTGACCGGACCCCGAGGACTGAAGCTTTCTTT
D gene: NA
V gene: TRBV20-1
J gene: TRBJ1-1
clone size: NA

CDR3 protein: CAISHSLGSYEQYF
CDR3 DNA: TGTGCCATCAGTCATAGTCTGGGTTCCTACGAGCAGTACTTC
D gene: NA
V gene: TRBV10-3
J gene: TRBJ2-7
clone size: many

CDR3 protein: CASSRLGLRTDTQYF
CDR3 DNA: TGTGCCAGCAGCCGATTGGGCTTGCGGACAGATACGCAGTATTTT
D gene: NA
V gene: TRBV11-2
J gene: TRBJ2-3
clone size: NA

CDR3 protein: CSVVRTNYGYTF
CDR3 DNA: TGCAGCGTTGTCCGCACTAACTATGGCTACACCTTC
D gene: NA
V gene: TRBV29-1
J gene: TRBJ1-2
clone size: NA

CDR3 protein: CSVAGSRAGELFF
CDR3 DNA: TGCAGCGTGGCCGGGTCTCGCGCCGGGGAGCTGTTTTTT
D gene: NA
V gene: TRBV29-1
J gene: TRBJ2-2
clone size: NA

CDR3 protein: CSAPRTGGVETQYF
CDR3 DNA: TGCAGTGCACCAAGGACAGGGGGTGTGGAGACCCAGTACTTC
D gene: TRBD1
V gene: TRBV20-1
J gene: TRBJ2-5
clone size: NA

CDR3 protein: CASSLWGGDRGLGYTF
CDR3 DNA: TGTGCCAGCAGCTTATGGGGTGGAGACAGGGGGCTGGGCTACACCTTC
D gene: TRBD1
V gene: TRBV7-2
J gene: TRBJ1-2
clone size: NA

CDR3 protein: CASSSRTSGRSDTQYF
CDR3 DNA: TGTGCCAGCAGCTCGAGGACTAGCGGGAGGTCAGATACGCAGTATTTT
D gene: TRBD2
V gene: TRBV13
J gene: TRBJ2-3
clone size: once

CDR3 protein: CASERTYRTEAFF
CDR3 DNA: TGTGCCAGCGAAAGGACGTACAGAACTGAAGCTTTCTTT
D gene: NA
V gene: TRBV12-3/TRBV12-4
J gene: TRBJ1-1
clone size: NA

CDR3 protein: CASSYSRQGESHF
CDR3 DNA: TGTGCCAGCAGTTACTCGAGGCAGGGGGAATCGCATTTT
D gene: TRBD1
V gene: TRBV6-5
J gene: TRBJ1-5
clone size: NA

CDR3 protein: CASSPSTDITQYF
CDR3 DNA: TGTGCCAGCAGTCCCTCGACAGATATTACGCAGTATTTT
D gene: NA
V gene: TRBV28
J gene: TRBJ2-3
clone size: few

CDR3 protein: CSVTIRDESSYEQYF
CDR3 DNA: TGCAGCGTTACCATCAGAGATGAGAGCTCCTACGAGCAGTACTTC
D gene: NA
V gene: TRBV29-1
J gene: TRBJ2-7
clone size: many

CDR3 protein: CSVDRASDYGYTF
CDR3 DNA: TGCAGCGTCGACAGGGCATCCGACTATGGCTACACCTTC
D gene: TRBD1
V gene: TRBV29-1
J gene: TRBJ1-2
clone size: NA

CDR3 protein: CASSPTGGASGYGYTF
CDR3 DNA: TGTGCCAGCAGCCCGACAGGGGGCGCGTCGGGCTATGGCTACACCTTC
D gene: TRBD1
V gene: TRBV4-2
J gene: TRBJ1-2
clone size: NA

CDR3 protein: CASTGQTGETQYF
CDR3 DNA: TGTGCCAGCACAGGACAGACGGGGGAGACCCAGTACTTC
D gene: NA
V gene: TRBV2
J gene: TRBJ2-5
clone size: NA

CDR3 protein: CASSSYDRDTEAFF
CDR3 DNA: TGCGCCAGCAGCTCGTATGACAGGGACACTGAAGCTTTCTTT
D gene: TRBD1
V gene: TRBV5-1
J gene: TRBJ1-1
clone size: few

CDR3 protein: CASSLKPGLAIDNEQFF
CDR3 DNA: TGTGCCAGCAGCTTAAAGCCCGGACTAGCGATCGACAATGAGCAGTTCTTC
D gene: TRBD2
V gene: TRBV7-3
J gene: TRBJ2-1
clone size: NA

CDR3 protein: CASSTQAGVKETQYF
CDR3 DNA: TGTGCCAGCAGCACCCAAGCGGGAGTAAAGGAGACCCAGTACTTC
D gene: TRBD2
V gene: TRBV9
J gene: TRBJ2-5
clone size: NA

CDR3 protein: CASTIAGDQTQYF
CDR3 DNA: TGCGCCAGCACAATAGCGGGAGACCAGACCCAGTACTTC
D gene: TRBD2
V gene: TRBV5-1
J gene: TRBJ2-5
clone size: few

CDR3 protein: CASSPNGDTEAFF
CDR3 DNA: TGTGCCAGCAGCCCCAACGGGGATACTGAAGCTTTCTTT
D gene: NA
V gene: TRBV27
J gene: TRBJ1-1
clone size: NA

CDR3 protein: CASKIAGETLYEQYF
CDR3 DNA: TGCGCCAGCAAAATAGCGGGCGAAACTCTCTACGAGCAGTACTTC
D gene: TRBD2
V gene: TRBV5-1
J gene: TRBJ2-7
clone size: NA

CDR3 protein: CASSPLTYEQYF
CDR3 DNA: TGTGCCAGCAGCCCACTCACCTACGAGCAGTACTTC
D gene: NA
V gene: TRBV12-3/TRBV12-4
J gene: TRBJ2-7
clone size: many

CDR3 protein: CSANPDRADTQYF
CDR3 DNA: TGCAGTGCTAATCCCGACAGGGCTGATACGCAGTATTTT
D gene: TRBD1
V gene: TRBV20-1
J gene: TRBJ2-3
clone size: few

CDR3 protein: CASSFNSGVINGQYF
CDR3 DNA: TGCGCCAGCAGCTTCAATAGCGGAGTGATTAACGGGCAGTACTTC
D gene: NA
V gene: TRBV5-1
J gene: TRBJ2-7
clone size: NA

CDR3 protein: CASGSGQGRRKNEKLFF
CDR3 DNA: TGTGCCAGCGGATCGGGACAGGGGAGGCGAAAAAATGAAAAACTGTTTTTT
D gene: TRBD1
V gene: TRBV2
J gene: TRBJ1-4
clone size: once

CDR3 protein: CASSRLASGENIQYF
CDR3 DNA: TGTGCCAGCAGCCGACTAGCGAGTGGGGAAAACATTCAGTACTTC
D gene: TRBD2
V gene: TRBV27
J gene: TRBJ2-4
clone size: few

CDR3 protein: CASSQAEGAGGTNEKLFF
CDR3 DNA: TGTGCCAGCAGCCAAGCAGAGGGGGCGGGAGGAACTAATGAAAAACTGTTTTTT
D gene: TRBD1
V gene: TRBV4-2
J gene: TRBJ1-4
clone size: few

CDR3 protein: CASSYEGGYSYEQYF
CDR3 DNA: TGTGCCAGCAGCTATGAAGGGGGTTACTCCTACGAGCAGTACTTC
D gene: NA
V gene: TRBV7-2
J gene: TRBJ2-7
clone size: few

CDR3 protein: CASSGAGTGGNIQYF
CDR3 DNA: TGTGCCAGCAGCGGAGCCGGGACAGGGGGCAACATTCAGTACTTC
D gene: TRBD1
V gene: TRBV5-5
J gene: TRBJ2-4
clone size: NA

CDR3 protein: CASSLAIAGGFGEQYF
CDR3 DNA: TGTGCCAGCAGTTTAGCGATCGCAGGGGGCTTTGGCGAGCAGTACTTC
D gene: TRBD1
V gene: TRBV27
J gene: TRBJ2-7
clone size: few

CDR3 protein: CAIRQGGGSMTDTQYF
CDR3 DNA: TGTGCCATCAGGCAAGGGGGCGGGAGTATGACAGATACGCAGTATTTT
D gene: NA
V gene: TRBV10-3
J gene: TRBJ2-3
clone size: NA

CDR3 protein: CASSSGTRVVHEQYF
CDR3 DNA: TGCGCCAGCAGCTCCGGGACTAGGGTCGTCCACGAGCAGTACTTC
D gene: TRBD2
V gene: TRBV5-1
J gene: TRBJ2-7
clone size: few

CDR3 protein: CSASLQDTPGPWQYF
CDR3 DNA: TGCAGTGCTAGCCTACAGGACACCCCGGGACCTTGGCAGTACTTC
D gene: NA
V gene: TRBV20-1
J gene: TRBJ2-4
clone size: few

CDR3 protein: CASSLGRARTDTQYF
CDR3 DNA: TGTGCCAGCAGCCTCGGGAGGGCTCGCACAGATACGCAGTATTTT
D gene: TRBD2
V gene: TRBV7-7
J gene: TRBJ2-3
clone size: NA

CDR3 protein: CSARGTSEYNEQFF
CDR3 DNA: TGCAGTGCTAGGGGGACTAGCGAGTACAATGAGCAGTTCTTC
D gene: TRBD2
V gene: TRBV20-1
J gene: TRBJ2-1
clone size: NA

CDR3 protein: CASRGHATYEQYF
CDR3 DNA: TGTGCCAGCAGGGGACACGCCACCTACGAGCAGTACTTC
D gene: NA
V gene: TRBV28
J gene: TRBJ2-7
clone size: few

CDR3 protein: CASSPENLSHEQYF
CDR3 DNA: TGTGCCAGCTCACCAGAGAATCTCTCCCACGAGCAGTACTTC
D gene: NA
V gene: TRBV18
J gene: TRBJ2-7
clone size: few

CDR3 protein: CASSGRNSYNEQFF
CDR3 DNA: TGTGCCAGCAGTGGGAGAAATTCCTACAATGAGCAGTTCTTC
D gene: NA
V gene: TRBV12-3/TRBV12-4
J gene: TRBJ2-1
clone size: NA